This paragraph reports one T cell receptor (beta chain). This specimen comes from a study of blood T cells in healthy people across ages. Using a J-beta primer mix together with a sample-barcoded 5' primer, a second PCR was run for roughly 7 to 12 cycles. Every cDNA molecule carried a tag from a template-switch adaptor bearing 12 random nucleotides. TCRdb reanalysed the 5' RACE reads using MiXCR and keeps one entry per CDR3 protein. The sample shows roughly 800,000 distinct CDR3 sequences, roughly 64% of them seen only once. The CDR3 totals 14 residues. The ends lost 5 bases at V and 6 bases at J; junction bases unmatched: 7.

V is TRBV12-3 or TRBV12-4 and J is TRBJ2-1; TRBD1 matches 7 bases. This clonotype was obtained from a man under 40 in good health. The sequenced sample consisted of blood. The CDR3 loop is CASSPQGVLNEQFF. The DNA for the CDR3 is TGTGCCAGCAGTCCCCAGGGGGTTCTCAATGAGCAGTTCTTC.